This entry is about one T cell receptor beta chain. In the original analysis: Nucleated cell counts were estimated from reference gene primer amplification. Data came from immunoSEQ multiplex PCR; TCRdb stores just in-frame clones and leaves some out. V and J calls and clone size come straight from that table; D and trimming were deduced from the DNA. Of around 160,000 clones listed, roughly 82% are singletons. Cohorts were based on clinical histories the participants reported. Cohort 3 recovered donors had two negative PCRs, clearance, or symptom resolution. The sample originates from a study of blood T cell repertoires in COVID-19. Overall study: T cells, B-cell-depleted T cells, or PBMCs supplied cDNA or gDNA.

Germline values: CDR1 MDHEN, CDR2 SYDVKM. The V end lost 6 bases, the J end lost 8 bases, and 8 bases lay between the germline ends. CDR3 length: 11 amino acids. The material sequenced was PBMCs or T cells enriched from blood (not recorded which). The chain recombines TRBV28 with TRBJ2-1, with D hard to call. The receptor was derived from a man aged 50-59 years who had recovered from COVID-19. In DNA form, the CDR3 reads TGTGCCAGCAGCCTGGGCTATGAGCAGTTCTTC. Amino acids: CASSLGYEQFF.